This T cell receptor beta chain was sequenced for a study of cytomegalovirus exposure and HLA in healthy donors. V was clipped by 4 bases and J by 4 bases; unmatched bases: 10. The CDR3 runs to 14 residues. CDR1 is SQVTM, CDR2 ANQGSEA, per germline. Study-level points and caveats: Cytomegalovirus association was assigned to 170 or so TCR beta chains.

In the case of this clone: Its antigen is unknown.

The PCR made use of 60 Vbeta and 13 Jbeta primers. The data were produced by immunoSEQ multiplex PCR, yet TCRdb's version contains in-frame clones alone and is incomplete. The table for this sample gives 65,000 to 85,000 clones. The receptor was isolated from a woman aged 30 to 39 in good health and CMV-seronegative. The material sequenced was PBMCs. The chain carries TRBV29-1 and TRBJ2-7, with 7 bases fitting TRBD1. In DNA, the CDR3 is TGCAGCGTTGGCCTAACAGGGGCGCCTTACGAGCAGTACTTC. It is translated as CSVGLTGAPYEQYF.